One TCR beta chain is described in this entry. V shed 10 bases and J 10 bases; nucleotides not matched to a gene: 10. The CDR3 runs 14 residues. CDR1 and CDR2 from the germline V gene are LNHDA and SQIVND (reference sequence). The sample belongs to a study of blood T cell repertoires in COVID-19. In the study overall: Specimens from acute and convalescent COVID-19 originated in the United States, Italy and Spain. T cells, B-cell-depleted T cells, or PBMCs supplied cDNA or gDNA.

As handled by the study authors: Estimation of nucleated cell counts was performed using reference gene primer amplification. TCRdb keeps only in-frame clones here, not all; method: immunoSEQ multiplex PCR. Clonal size and the V and J genes are those of that table, whereas D and trimming came from the DNA. This table holds more than 100,000 clones, 80% to 90% found once. The clonotype comes from a woman aged 60-75 years with acute or convalescent COVID-19. The chain has TRBV19 and TRBJ2-1, with 13 bases lining up with TRBD2. Sequences were obtained from peripheral blood. In DNA, the CDR3 is TGTGCCACGGGGGTCGGACTAGCGGGAGACGAGCAGTTCTTC. It encodes CATGVGLAGDEQFF.